The source of this TCR beta chain is a study of blood T cells in healthy people across ages. With a J-beta primer mix and a sample-barcoded 5' primer, a second PCR ran about 7 to 12 cycles. A single record per CDR3 protein comes from TCRdb applying MiXCR to the 5' RACE reads. The sample holds 850,000 to 1,000,000 distinct CDR3 sequences, roughly half seen once. As concerns this clonotype: What it binds is not known.

Study conclusions and caveats: More naive CD4+ cells and higher diversity marked long-lived donors relative to aged donors.

Each sample used at least 6 million PBMCs. This TCR was recovered from a woman aged 60-70 years in good health. The sequenced sample consisted of blood.

The CDR3 region has the DNA TGCAGCGTTGTGTGGGGGGCACTCCAAGAGACCCAGTTCTTC. Its translation: CSVVWGALQETQFF. The rearrangement links TRBV29-1 to TRBJ2-5, with D possibly being TRBD1 or TRBD2 (6 bases each). The DNA matches TRBJ2-1 better at its end, which makes the J call doubtful. In germline, CDR1 is SQVTM, CDR2 ANQGSEA. The CDR3 runs to 14 residues.